The clone carrying this TCR beta chain was seen a few times. Its antigen is not identified. This sample was included in a study of beta chain features in type 1 diabetes. Germline CDR1 MDHEN, CDR2 SYDVKM. With 6 bases removed from V and 3 bases from J, the gap between germline ends came to 9 bases. This CDR3 region has 12 residues. Purity (above 95%) was reached by all sorted populations. Reverse transcription of all isolated RNA meant that expressed TCRB transcripts were sequenced. Using immunoSEQ multiplex PCR, the repertoire was profiled, and TCRdb retains in-frame clones only, with some absent. The table has some 200,000 clones, 11% seen once. Regarding the study as a whole: Within the patient group, naive, central memory and Treg TCRB repertoires appeared more similar to each other than within healthy donors. Here, the possible influence of HLA type (on TCRB rearrangement) remained unresolved.

The rearrangement uses TRBV28 and TRBJ2-7; a possible D gene is TRBD1 (6 bases). The source material was central memory CD4+ T cells from blood. This clonotype was obtained from a man between 18 and 29 years old in good health. The CDR3 coding sequence is TGTGCCAGCAGCCTCAGGGGCTACGAGCAGTACTTC. Amino acid sequence: CASSLRGYEQYF.